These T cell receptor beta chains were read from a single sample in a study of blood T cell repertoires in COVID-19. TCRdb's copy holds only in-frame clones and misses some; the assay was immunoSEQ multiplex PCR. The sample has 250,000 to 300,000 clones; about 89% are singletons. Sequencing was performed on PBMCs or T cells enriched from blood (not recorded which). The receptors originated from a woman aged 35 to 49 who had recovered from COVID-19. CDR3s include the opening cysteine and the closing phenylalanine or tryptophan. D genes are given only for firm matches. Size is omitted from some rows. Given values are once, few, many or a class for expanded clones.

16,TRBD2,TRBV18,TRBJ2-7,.,CASSPGVAGLSYEQYF,TGTGCCAGCTCACCGGGGGTAGCGGGCCTCTCCTACGAGCAGTACTTC
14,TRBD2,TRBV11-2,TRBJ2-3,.,CASSLALAMNTQYF,TGTGCCAGCAGCTTAGCACTAGCGATGAATACGCAGTATTTT
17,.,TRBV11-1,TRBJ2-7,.,CASSLAGWGDPPYEQYF,TGTGCCAGCAGCTTAGCCGGTTGGGGGGACCCCCCCTACGAGCAGTACTTC
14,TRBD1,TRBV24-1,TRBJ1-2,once,CATSDPGQGDGYTF,TGTGCCACCAGTGATCCAGGACAGGGGGATGGCTACACCTTC
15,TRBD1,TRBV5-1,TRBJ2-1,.,CASSLGTGVGNEQFF,TGCGCCAGCAGCTTGGGTACAGGGGTGGGAAATGAGCAGTTCTTC
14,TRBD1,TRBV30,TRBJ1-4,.,CAWRHRGPHEKLFF,TGTGCCTGGAGACATAGGGGGCCTCATGAAAAACTGTTTTTT
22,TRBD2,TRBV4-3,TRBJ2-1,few,CASSQEWIGEIPTSGKYNEQFF,TGCGCCAGCAGCCAAGAATGGATCGGGGAGATACCGACTAGCGGAAAATACAATGAGCAGTTCTTC
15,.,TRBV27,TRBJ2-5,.,CASSSSGVVQETQYF,TGTGCCAGCAGTTCATCAGGGGTAGTACAAGAGACCCAGTACTTC
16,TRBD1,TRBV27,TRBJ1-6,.,CASSRQGPTYNSPLHF,TGTGCCAGCAGCAGACAGGGCCCGACCTATAATTCACCCCTCCACTTT
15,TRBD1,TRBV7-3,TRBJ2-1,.,CASSFRPGTGNEQFF,TGTGCCAGCAGCTTCCGTCCCGGGACAGGAAATGAGCAGTTCTTC
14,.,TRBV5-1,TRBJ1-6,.,CASSLAGRGSPLHF,TGCGCCAGCAGCTTGGCAGGACGGGGTTCACCCCTCCACTTT
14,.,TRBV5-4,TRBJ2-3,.,CASSLRTSTDTQYF,TGTGCCAGCAGCTTGAGGACTAGCACAGATACGCAGTATTTT
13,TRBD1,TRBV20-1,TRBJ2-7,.,CSASGTGLYEQYF,TGCAGTGCTAGTGGGACAGGGTTGTACGAGCAGTACTTC
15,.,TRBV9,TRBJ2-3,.,CASSVGLPAADTQYF,TGTGCCAGCAGCGTAGGTCTACCTGCGGCAGATACGCAGTATTTT
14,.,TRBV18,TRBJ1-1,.,CASSPFNMNTEAFF,TGTGCCAGCTCACCCTTTAATATGAACACTGAAGCTTTCTTT
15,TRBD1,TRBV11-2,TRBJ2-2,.,CASARDRAFTGELFF,TGTGCCAGTGCGAGGGACAGGGCGTTCACCGGGGAGCTGTTTTTT
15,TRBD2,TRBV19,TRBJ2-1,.,CASSSRLAGYNEQFF,TGTGCCAGTAGTAGTCGGCTAGCGGGATACAATGAGCAGTTCTTC
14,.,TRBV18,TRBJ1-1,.,CASSPYTPNTEAFF,TGTGCCAGCTCACCATACACACCGAACACTGAAGCTTTCTTT
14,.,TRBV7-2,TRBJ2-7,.,CASSLAAGSYEQYF,TGTGCCAGCAGCTTAGCGGCGGGGTCCTACGAGCAGTACTTC
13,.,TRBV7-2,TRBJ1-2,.,CASSLPGRHGYTF,TGTGCCAGCAGCTTGCCGGGTCGGCATGGCTACACCTTC
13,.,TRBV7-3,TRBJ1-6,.,CASSLAVDSPLHF,TGTGCCAGCAGCTTGGCGGTCGATTCACCCCTCCACTTT
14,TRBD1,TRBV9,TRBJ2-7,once,CASSVGQGNYEQYF,TGTGCCAGCAGCGTAGGACAGGGGAATTACGAGCAGTACTTC
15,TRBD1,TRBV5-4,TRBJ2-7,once,CASSLGGQVAYEQYF,TGTGCCAGCAGCTTGGGCGGACAGGTCGCCTACGAGCAGTACTTC
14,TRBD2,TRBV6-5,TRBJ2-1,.,CASALAGVYNEQFF,TGTGCCAGTGCCTTGGCGGGGGTCTACAATGAGCAGTTCTTC
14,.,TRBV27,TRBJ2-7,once,CASALQGPLYEQYF,TGTGCCAGCGCACTACAGGGTCCCCTCTACGAGCAGTACTTC
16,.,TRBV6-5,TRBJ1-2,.,CASSLQGREKRYGYTF,TGTGCCAGCAGTTTACAGGGTCGAGAGAAGCGATATGGCTACACCTTC
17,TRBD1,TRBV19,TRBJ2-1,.,CASSIERTGARVNEQFF,TGTGCCAGTAGTATAGAGAGGACAGGGGCTCGGGTTAATGAGCAGTTCTTC
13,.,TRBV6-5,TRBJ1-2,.,CASSLQGNYGYTF,TGTGCCAGCAGTTTGCAGGGGAACTATGGCTACACCTTC